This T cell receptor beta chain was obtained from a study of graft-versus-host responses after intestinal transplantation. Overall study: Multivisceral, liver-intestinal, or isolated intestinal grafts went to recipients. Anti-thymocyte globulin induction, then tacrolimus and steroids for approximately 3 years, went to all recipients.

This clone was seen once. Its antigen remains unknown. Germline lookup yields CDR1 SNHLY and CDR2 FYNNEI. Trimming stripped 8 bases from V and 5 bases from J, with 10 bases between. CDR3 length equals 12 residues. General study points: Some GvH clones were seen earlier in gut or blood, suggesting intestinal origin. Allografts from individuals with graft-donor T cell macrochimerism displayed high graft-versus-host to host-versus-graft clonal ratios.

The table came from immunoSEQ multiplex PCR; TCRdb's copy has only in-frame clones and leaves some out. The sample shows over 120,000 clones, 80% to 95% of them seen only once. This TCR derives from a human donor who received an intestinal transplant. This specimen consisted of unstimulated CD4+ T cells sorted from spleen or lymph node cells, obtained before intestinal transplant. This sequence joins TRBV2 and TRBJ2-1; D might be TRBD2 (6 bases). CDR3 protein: CASYGGDNEQFF. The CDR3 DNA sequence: TGTGCCAGCTATGGAGGGGACAATGAGCAGTTCTTC.